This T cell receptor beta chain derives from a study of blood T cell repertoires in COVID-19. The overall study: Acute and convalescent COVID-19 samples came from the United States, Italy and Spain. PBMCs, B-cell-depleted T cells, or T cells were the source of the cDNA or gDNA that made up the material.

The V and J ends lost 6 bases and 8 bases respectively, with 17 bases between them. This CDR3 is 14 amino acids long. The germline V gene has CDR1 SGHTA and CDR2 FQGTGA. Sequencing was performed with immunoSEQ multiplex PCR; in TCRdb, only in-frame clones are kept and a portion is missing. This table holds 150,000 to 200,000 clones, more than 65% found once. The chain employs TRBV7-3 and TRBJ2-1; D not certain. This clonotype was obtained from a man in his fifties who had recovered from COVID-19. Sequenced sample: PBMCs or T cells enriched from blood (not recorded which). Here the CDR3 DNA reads TGTGCCAGCAGGCTATCCCCGGCGGTCGATGAGCAGTTCTTC. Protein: CASRLSPAVDEQFF.